Listed below are T cell receptor beta chains from one sample, sequenced in a study of blood T cell repertoires in COVID-19. Libraries were prepared by immunoSEQ multiplex PCR; TCRdb keeps only in-frame clonotypes and omits some of them. The table has 150,000 to 200,000 clones, 83% seen once. Input material: peripheral blood. All receptors come from a woman in her seventies with COVID-19, enrolled during active disease. The conserved cysteine and the conserved F or W are not part of the CDR3 here.

j_call: TRBJ1-1
cdr3_length: 10
v_call: TRBV12-3/TRBV12-4
cdr3_aa: ASGLRNTEAF

j_call: TRBJ1-5
cdr3_length: 10
v_call: TRBV30
cdr3_aa: AWSDENQPQH

j_call: TRBJ2-7
cdr3_length: 12
v_call: TRBV6-5
cdr3_aa: ASSYARGPYEQY

j_call: TRBJ2-5
cdr3_length: 14
v_call: TRBV18
cdr3_aa: ASSPLRAAGQETQY

j_call: TRBJ1-2
cdr3_length: 11
v_call: TRBV28
cdr3_aa: ASSKDTNYGYT

j_call: TRBJ1-2
cdr3_length: 12
v_call: TRBV11-2
cdr3_aa: ASSSSLRADGYT

j_call: TRBJ2-5
cdr3_length: 13
v_call: TRBV15
cdr3_aa: ATSRHRRPLETQY

j_call: TRBJ2-6
cdr3_length: 16
v_call: TRBV7-2
cdr3_aa: ASSRTGTGRTGANVLT

j_call: TRBJ1-6
cdr3_length: 13
v_call: TRBV27
cdr3_aa: ASSLSSSYNSPLH

j_call: TRBJ2-7
cdr3_length: 10
v_call: TRBV28
cdr3_aa: ASTPGNYEQY

j_call: TRBJ1-2
cdr3_length: 12
v_call: TRBV18
cdr3_aa: ASSSDIQRLGYT

j_call: TRBJ1-2
cdr3_length: 12
v_call: TRBV6-5
cdr3_aa: ASRSRGRIGGYT

j_call: TRBJ2-1
cdr3_length: 14
v_call: TRBV3-1/TRBV3-2
cdr3_aa: ASSQGTSGFYNEQF

j_call: TRBJ2-1
cdr3_length: 14
v_call: TRBV9
cdr3_aa: ASSPSGSFSYNEQF

j_call: TRBJ2-2
cdr3_length: 14
v_call: TRBV3-1/TRBV3-2
cdr3_aa: ASSQDRLATSGELF

j_call: TRBJ2-1
cdr3_length: 14
v_call: TRBV4-3
cdr3_aa: ASSQENLAGADEQF

j_call: TRBJ2-5
cdr3_length: 13
v_call: TRBV15
cdr3_aa: ATSRGGRYVETQY

j_call: TRBJ2-5
cdr3_length: 13
v_call: TRBV6-2/TRBV6-3
cdr3_aa: ASSRLHTRQETQY

j_call: TRBJ1-2
cdr3_length: 14
v_call: TRBV27
cdr3_aa: ASSFSGTGGPGGYT

j_call: TRBJ2-5
cdr3_length: 12
v_call: TRBV11-2
cdr3_aa: ASSSSGRGETQY

j_call: TRBJ2-6
cdr3_length: 15
v_call: TRBV9
cdr3_aa: ASSNGQASSGANVLT

j_call: TRBJ2-1
cdr3_length: 14
v_call: TRBV2
cdr3_aa: ASSDRTSPLGNEQF

j_call: TRBJ2-3
cdr3_length: 14
v_call: TRBV6-2/TRBV6-3
cdr3_aa: ASSSGRSARTDTQY

j_call: TRBJ2-7
cdr3_length: 12
v_call: TRBV6-5
cdr3_aa: ASSRAGGSGEQY

j_call: TRBJ2-7
cdr3_length: 12
v_call: TRBV11-2
cdr3_aa: ASSPLRGSYEQY

j_call: TRBJ2-3
cdr3_length: 12
v_call: TRBV29-1
cdr3_aa: SVADSGRTDTQY

j_call: TRBJ1-6
cdr3_length: 13
v_call: TRBV7-6
cdr3_aa: ASSSGQGANSPLH

j_call: TRBJ2-3
cdr3_length: 10
v_call: TRBV30
cdr3_aa: ALSGGGDTQY

j_call: TRBJ1-1
cdr3_length: 14
v_call: TRBV4-2
cdr3_aa: ASSLGDRAGNTEAF

j_call: TRBJ1-1
cdr3_length: 11
v_call: TRBV6-5
cdr3_aa: ASTGLWNAEAF

j_call: TRBJ2-3
cdr3_length: 9
v_call: TRBV6-6
cdr3_aa: ASSAEDTQY

j_call: TRBJ1-5
cdr3_length: 14
v_call: TRBV7-8
cdr3_aa: ASSLETAYSNQPQH

j_call: TRBJ1-6
cdr3_length: 13
v_call: TRBV3-1/TRBV3-2
cdr3_aa: ASSQAGTGESPLH